Presented here are 24 T cell receptor beta chains from one specimen sequenced in a study of cytomegalovirus exposure and HLA in healthy donors. It was with 60 Vbeta and 13 Jbeta primers that the PCR ran. Clones were read by immunoSEQ multiplex PCR, and TCRdb kept only the in-frame ones, dropping some. This sample contains tens of thousands of clones. Sequencing was performed on PBMCs. The receptors were gathered from a woman aged 55-69 years in good health and CMV-seropositive.

This sequence joins TRBV18 and TRBJ2-7, with a tentative D call TRBD1 (6 bases). This CDR3 has 16 amino acids. Trimming cost V 0 bases and J 2 bases, with 14 bases left between them. Germline CDR1 KGHSH, CDR2 LQKENI. The CDR3 is CASSPPGSQGTYEQYF. The CDR3 DNA reads TGTGCCAGCTCACCACCGGGCTCACAGGGTACCTACGAGCAGTACTTC.

This sequence joins TRBV7-2 and TRBJ2-5; 8 bases agree with TRBD2. The CDR3 contains 17 residues. J lost 5 bases, V lost 5 bases, and 16 bases had no gene match. Germline CDR1 SGHTA, CDR2 FQGNSA. The CDR3 region has the DNA TGTGCCAGCAGCCCCGGGGGGCGAGCGGGGGTCAGCGAGACCCAGTACTTC. It yields the protein CASSPGGRAGVSETQYF.

This chain links TRBV11-3 with TRBJ2-1; D call uncertain. The V end lost 1 base, the J end lost 10 bases, and 14 bases lay between the germline ends. This CDR3 contains 14 residues. CDR1 and CDR2 from the germline V gene are SGHNT and YENEEA. This CDR3 reads CASSLVVRKEEQFF. The CDR3 DNA reads TGTGCCAGCAGCTTAGTCGTCAGGAAAGAGGAGCAGTTCTTC.

V gene TRBV10-3 combines with J gene TRBJ1-1, with 8 bases that match TRBD1. CDR1 and CDR2 from the germline V gene are ENHRY and SYGVKD. The CDR3 covers 14 residues. The J segment lost 3 bases and the V segment lost 6 bases, leaving 6 bases of the junction unmatched. The CDR3 reads CAISPQGAHTEAFF. The CDR3 nucleotides are TGTGCCATCAGCCCTCAGGGGGCGCACACTGAAGCTTTCTTT.

The rearrangement links TRBV7-8 to TRBJ1-6; D is perhaps TRBD1 (6 bases). Germline CDR1 and CDR2: SGHVS and FQNEAQ. The V gene lost 2 bases and the J gene lost 7 bases, with 12 bases spanning the gap. CDR3 length equals 15 residues. This CDR3 is CASSLRARGNSPLHF. CDR3 in DNA: TGTGCCAGCAGCTTAAGAGCCAGGGGAAATTCACCCCTCCACTTT.

To note about this clone: Mismatch with germline at one junction end may stem from a read error. The same CDR3 can be traced to other DNA sequences in this sample. The rearrangement joins TRBV4-1 to TRBJ1-6; D gene unclear. The germline CDR1 and CDR2 sequences are MGHRA and YSYEKL. The CDR3 sequence is 15 residues long. The CDR3 reads CASSQETAGYSPLHF. The CDR3 DNA is TGCGCCAGCAGCCAAGAGACGGCAGGATATTCACCCCTACACTTT.

The rearrangement links TRBV5-1 to TRBJ1-6, with 11 bases that match TRBD1. Trimming took 0 bases from V and 5 from J; bases not matched to a gene: 4. From germline, CDR1 is SGHRS and CDR2 YFSETQ. The CDR3 runs 17 residues. CDR3 protein: CASSLGTGGLDNSPLHF. In DNA, the CDR3 is TGCGCCAGCAGCTTGGGGACAGGGGGCCTGGATAATTCACCCCTCCACTTT.

The chain combines TRBV29-1 with TRBJ1-1, with a weak D call TRBD1 (6 bases). CDR3 length equals 12 residues. CDR1 is SQVTM, CDR2 ANQGSEA, per germline. Between the trimmed V and J ends, which lost 0 bases and 11 bases, there was a span of 13 bases. DNA of the CDR3: TGCAGCGTTGAAGATGTTGGCAGGGGCGCTTTCTTT. This translates into CSVEDVGRGAFF.

The chain employs TRBV4-3 and TRBJ1-1, with D tentatively TRBD1 (6 bases). Trimming pared 0 bases from V and 4 bases from J, leaving 18 bases between. The CDR3 covers 17 residues. Germline loops: CDR1 LGHNA, CDR2 YSLEER. The CDR3, as DNA: TGCGCCAGCAGCCAAGATCTACCGGACAGCGAGGGCACTGAAGCTTTCTTT. Protein product: CASSQDLPDSEGTEAFF.

This chain uses TRBV27 with TRBJ1-4; TRBD1 might be the D (5 bases). The CDR3 covers 13 residues. Per the germline V gene, CDR1 is MNHEY and CDR2 is SMNVEV (reference sequence). Between the trimmed V and J ends, which lost 6 bases and 2 bases, there was a span of 7 bases. The CDR3, as DNA: TGTGCCAGCAGGGACACTACTAATGAAAAACTGTTTTTT. Amino acids: CASRDTTNEKLFF. Drawing the rest from reference TRBV27 and TRBJ1-4, the complete variable domain is EAQVTQNPRYLITVTGKKLTVTCSQNMNHEYMSWYRQDPGLGLRQIYYSMNVEVTDKGDVPEGYKVSRKEKRNFPLILESPSPNQTSLYFCASRDTTNEKLFFGSGTQLSVL.

The chain joins TRBV7-9 to TRBJ2-7; 9 bases fit TRBD1. The CDR3 covers 17 residues. The ends lost 10 bases at V and 5 bases at J; junction bases unmatched: 21. Germline CDR1 is SEHNR and CDR2 is FQNEAQ (reference sequence). CDR3 coding DNA: TGTGCCACCACCCCCGGGCGGGGGACAGGGAAGATGAACGAGCAGTACTTC. Translating gives CATTPGRGTGKMNEQYF.

The chain uses TRBV5-8 and TRBJ2-7; TRBD1 aligns across 8 bases. V lost 5 bases to trimming and J lost 5 bases; unmatched junction nucleotides: 15. CDR1 SGHTS and CDR2 YDEGEE come from the germline V gene. The CDR3 length is 16 residues. Here the CDR3 reads CASRRGQRTGIDEQYF. The DNA of the CDR3 is TGTGCCAGCAGACGGGGCCAAAGGACAGGGATTGACGAGCAGTACTTC.

The chain combines TRBV5-4 with TRBJ1-3; D is perhaps TRBD1 (5 bases). Trimming removed 4 bases from V and 3 bases from J, with 8 bases in between. Germline V CDR1 and CDR2: SGHNT, YYREEE (reference sequence). This CDR3 has 13 residues. As DNA, the CDR3 is TGTGCCAGCAGCCACCAGGGTGGAAACACCATATATTTT. This sequence encodes CASSHQGGNTIYF. Filled out from reference TRBV5-4 and TRBJ1-3, the complete variable domain reads ETGVTQSPTHLIKTRGQQVTLRCSSQSGHNTVSWYQQALGQGPQFIFQYYREEENGRGNFPPRFSGLQFPNYSSELNVNALELDDSALYLCASSHQGGNTIYFGEGSWLTVV.

The chain combines TRBV7-9 with TRBJ2-1; 9 bases match TRBD2. The CDR3 totals 15 residues. V shed 5 bases, J shed 4 bases, and the junction held 6 bases outside the gene matches. Germline loops: CDR1 SEHNR, CDR2 FQNEAQ (reference sequence). The CDR3 is CASSGSGGGYNEQFF. Here the CDR3 DNA reads TGTGCCAGCAGCGGTAGCGGGGGTGGTTACAATGAGCAGTTCTTC. The full variable domain, in which reference TRBV7-9 and TRBJ2-1 provide the parts outside the CDR3, is DTGVSQNPRHKITKRGQNVTFRCDPISEHNRLYWYRQTLGQGPEFLTYFQNEAQLEKSRLLSDRFSAERPKGSFSTLEIQRTEQGDSAMYLCASSGSGGGYNEQFFGPGTRLTVL.

The chain carries TRBV10-3 and TRBJ2-5, with D hard to call. Germline-derived CDR1 and CDR2 are ENHRY and SYGVKD. Trimming removed 3 bases from V and 5 bases from J, with 4 bases in between. The CDR3 is made up of 11 amino acids. The CDR3 protein is CAISDRETQYF. CDR3 coding DNA: TGTGCCATCAGTGACCGGGAGACCCAGTACTTC.

V is TRBV19 and J is TRBJ1-2; 11 nucleotides match TRBD1. This CDR3 is built from 14 residues. V gave up 5 bases and J gave up 4 bases; unmatched junction bases: 3. The germline V gene has CDR1 LNHDA and CDR2 SQIVND (reference sequence). This chain's CDR3 is CASSPGTGGYGYTF. The CDR3 DNA follows: TGTGCCAGTAGTCCCGGGACAGGGGGCTATGGCTACACCTTC.

V gene TRBV6-5 combines with J gene TRBJ1-1; 7 bases agree with TRBD1. The CDR3 has 14 amino acids. The germline V gene encodes CDR1 MNHEY and CDR2 SVGAGI. J lost 1 base, V lost 4 bases, and 3 bases had no gene match. In DNA, the CDR3 is TGTGCCAGCAGTTCCGGGACAGCGAACACTGAAGCTTTCTTT. It is translated as CASSSGTANTEAFF.

The chain joins TRBV25-1 to TRBJ1-5; D may be TRBD1 (6 bases). The CDR3 is 15 amino acids. The germline CDR1 and CDR2 sequences are MGHDK and SYGVNS. With 5 bases removed from V and 0 bases from J, the gap between germline ends came to 11 bases. For the CDR3, the DNA is TGTGCCAGCAGTTCCCGGGGGGCTAGCAATCAGCCCCAGCATTTT. This codes for CASSSRGASNQPQHF.

This chain connects TRBV5-1 to TRBJ1-1; TRBD1 aligns across 8 bases. This CDR3 is 13 amino acids long. The V gene end was trimmed by 7 bases and the J gene end by 4 bases; junction bases not matched to a gene: 6. In germline, CDR1 is SGHRS, CDR2 YFSETQ. The CDR3 loop is CASYQGAGTEAFF. CDR3 in DNA: TGCGCCAGCTACCAGGGGGCGGGCACTGAAGCTTTCTTT.

The chain has TRBV2 and TRBJ1-5, with 8 bases lining up with TRBD1. Germline CDR1 reads SNHLY; CDR2 reads FYNNEI. The V segment lost 8 bases and the J segment 0 bases; nucleotides outside the gene matches: 9. The CDR3 is made up of 16 amino acids. CDR3 sequence (DNA): TGTGCCAGCGAGAAGGACAGGGCCCTTAGCAATCAGCCCCAGCATTTT. Protein product: CASEKDRALSNQPQHF.

The V gene is TRBV2, the J gene TRBJ1-6, with D uncertain. Trimming took off 7 bases at V and 3 bases at J, with 7 bases between the two ends. CDR1 and CDR2 from the germline V gene are SNHLY and FYNNEI. The CDR3 extends over 13 amino acids. CDR3 in DNA: TGTGCCAGCACACTGTACTATAATTCACCCCTCCACTTT. Its translation is CASTLYYNSPLHF. Supplemented by reference TRBV2 and TRBJ1-6, the full variable domain reads EPEVTQTPSHQVTQMGQEVILRCVPISNHLYFYWYRQILGQKVEFLVSFYNNEISEKSEIFDDQFSVERPDGSNFTLKIRSTKLEDSAMYFCASTLYYNSPLHFGNGTRLTVT.

The chain combines TRBV6-5 with TRBJ2-7; 8 bases line up with TRBD2. With V trimmed by 5 bases and J by 2 bases, 8 bases remained unmatched. Per germline, CDR1 MNHEY and CDR2 SVGAGI. This CDR3 has 15 residues. This CDR3 reads CASSPLAGGAYEQYF. The CDR3 nucleotides are TGTGCCAGCAGTCCCCTGGCGGGGGGAGCCTACGAGCAGTACTTC.

CDR3 amino acids: CASSPTGGSTDTQYF. The CDR3 DNA follows: TGCGCCAGCAGCCCCACAGGGGGAAGCACAGATACGCAGTATTTT. V gene TRBV5-1 combines with J gene TRBJ2-3; TRBD1 aligns across 8 bases. Germline CDR1 SGHRS, CDR2 YFSETQ. The CDR3 length is 15 residues. Losses at the gene ends were 4 bases for V and 0 bases for J; bases not matched to a gene: 4.

This chain connects TRBV6-1 to TRBJ2-3; 10 bases fit TRBD1. The germline CDR1 and CDR2 sequences are MNHNS and SASEGT. The length of the CDR3 is 15 residues. Trimming at V came to 6 bases and at J to 0 bases, leaving 3 bases not matched to a gene. CDR3 region: CASRDRGPSTDTQYF. DNA for the CDR3: TGTGCCAGCAGAGACAGGGGGCCCAGCACAGATACGCAGTATTTT.